This is a list of T cell receptor beta chains from one sample in a study of blood T cell repertoires in COVID-19. The method was immunoSEQ multiplex PCR; TCRdb's version includes in-frame clones alone and lacks a portion of them. The repertoire includes 70,000 to 80,000 clones, 87% of them detected once, and 5% to 6.5% sits in the top ten. What was sequenced was peripheral blood. The receptors were gathered from a woman aged 45-60 years with acute or convalescent COVID-19. Both conserved end residues are part of each CDR3. Fields, in order: D gene, V gene, clone size, J gene, CDR3 DNA, CDR3 protein. D genes are given only for firm matches. The size field is filled for only some rows; it gives once, few, many or a size class.

d_call: NA
v_call: TRBV19
clone_size: NA
j_call: TRBJ2-7
cdr3_nt: TGTGCCAGTAGTATAGGCCCGGACTATTCCTACGAGCAGTACTTC
cdr3_aa: CASSIGPDYSYEQYF

d_call: TRBD1
v_call: TRBV7-2
clone_size: once
j_call: TRBJ1-4
cdr3_nt: TGTGCCAGCAGCGTACAGGGGACAAGGGGGGAAAAACTGTTTTTT
cdr3_aa: CASSVQGTRGEKLFF

d_call: TRBD1
v_call: TRBV28
clone_size: NA
j_call: TRBJ1-5
cdr3_nt: TGTGCCAGCAGTTTACAGGCAGGGGGTCAGCCCCAGCATTTT
cdr3_aa: CASSLQAGGQPQHF

d_call: TRBD2
v_call: TRBV6-2/TRBV6-3
clone_size: NA
j_call: TRBJ2-1
cdr3_nt: TGTGCCAGCAGTACCGTCAGACTAGCGGGCCTAACAAGGGAGCAGTTCTTC
cdr3_aa: CASSTVRLAGLTREQFF

d_call: TRBD1
v_call: TRBV5-1
clone_size: NA
j_call: TRBJ1-5
cdr3_nt: TGCGCCAGCAGCTTAACTACAGGGGGCGCAGGTCAGCCCCAGCATTTT
cdr3_aa: CASSLTTGGAGQPQHF

d_call: NA
v_call: TRBV7-3
clone_size: NA
j_call: TRBJ2-1
cdr3_nt: TGTGCCAGCAGCTTAGTGGCTAGCCGAAGCTCCTACAATGAGCAGTTCTTC
cdr3_aa: CASSLVASRSSYNEQFF

d_call: NA
v_call: TRBV2
clone_size: once
j_call: TRBJ2-2
cdr3_nt: TGTGCCAGCAGCCGAGATAACTTGAACACCGGGGAGCTGTTTTTT
cdr3_aa: CASSRDNLNTGELFF

d_call: TRBD1
v_call: TRBV7-9
clone_size: few
j_call: TRBJ1-5
cdr3_nt: TGTGCCAGCAGCTTCGGGGGACAGGGGAATCAGCCCCAGCATTTT
cdr3_aa: CASSFGGQGNQPQHF

d_call: NA
v_call: TRBV3-1/TRBV3-2
clone_size: NA
j_call: TRBJ2-1
cdr3_nt: TGTGCCAGCAGCCCCGGCGGCGCAATCTCCTACAATGAGCAGTTCTTC
cdr3_aa: CASSPGGAISYNEQFF

d_call: NA
v_call: TRBV30
clone_size: NA
j_call: TRBJ1-1
cdr3_nt: TGTGCCTGGGACACCATGAACACTGAAGCTTTCTTT
cdr3_aa: CAWDTMNTEAFF